The text below deals with one TCR beta chain. Its antigen is undetermined. These data belong to a study of beta chain features in type 1 diabetes. Findings of the study overall: Among type 1 diabetes patients, VDJ junctions had fewer insertions and more deletions. Researchers reported that naive, central memory and Treg TCRB repertoires appeared more similar in patients than in healthy donors.

The authors reverse transcribed all of the isolated RNA, so sequencing captured expressed TCRB transcripts. This table comes from immunoSEQ multiplex PCR, and its TCRdb copy is limited to in-frame clones, with some not included. The table has a few hundred thousand clones, more than 12% seen once. Germline-derived CDR1 and CDR2 are MNHEY and SVGAGI. CDR3 length: 15 residues. V dropped 0 bases and J dropped 2; count of bases not matched to a gene: 3. Averaging approximately 0.11 L, one heparinised blood draw came from each individual donor. The sequenced sample consisted of naive CD4+ T cells from blood. The clonotype was recovered from a woman aged 18-29 years in good health. This chain uses TRBV6-5 with TRBJ1-2; TRBD1 matches at 7 bases. As DNA, the CDR3 is TGTGCCAGCAGTTACTCGAACAGGGGAAACTATGGCTACACCTTC. It is translated as CASSYSNRGNYGYTF.